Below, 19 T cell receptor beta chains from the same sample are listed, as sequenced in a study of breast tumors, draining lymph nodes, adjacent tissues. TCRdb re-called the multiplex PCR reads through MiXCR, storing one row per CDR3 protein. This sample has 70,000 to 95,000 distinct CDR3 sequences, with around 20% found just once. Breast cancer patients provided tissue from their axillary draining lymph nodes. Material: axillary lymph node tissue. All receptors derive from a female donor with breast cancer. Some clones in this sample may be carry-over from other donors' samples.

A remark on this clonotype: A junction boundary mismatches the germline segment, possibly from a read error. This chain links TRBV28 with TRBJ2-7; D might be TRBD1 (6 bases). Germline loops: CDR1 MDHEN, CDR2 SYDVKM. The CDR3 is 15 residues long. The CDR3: CASSPGGQRAYEQHF. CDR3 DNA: TGTGCCAGCAGCCCCGGCGGACAGCGCGCCTACGAGCAGCACTTC.

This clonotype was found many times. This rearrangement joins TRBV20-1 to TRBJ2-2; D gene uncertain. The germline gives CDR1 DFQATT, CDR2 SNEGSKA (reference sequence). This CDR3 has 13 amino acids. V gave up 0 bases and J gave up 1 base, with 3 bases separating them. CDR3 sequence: CSARDENTGELFF. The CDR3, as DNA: TGCAGTGCTAGAGATGAGAACACCGGGGAGCTGTTTTTT.

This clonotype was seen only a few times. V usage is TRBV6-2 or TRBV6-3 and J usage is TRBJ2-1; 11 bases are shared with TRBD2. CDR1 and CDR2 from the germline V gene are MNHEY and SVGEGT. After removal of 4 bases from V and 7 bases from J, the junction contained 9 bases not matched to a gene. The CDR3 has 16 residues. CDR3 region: CASSSPLAGVENEQFF. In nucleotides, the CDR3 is TGTGCCAGCAGTTCTCCACTAGCGGGAGTGGAAAATGAGCAGTTCTTC.

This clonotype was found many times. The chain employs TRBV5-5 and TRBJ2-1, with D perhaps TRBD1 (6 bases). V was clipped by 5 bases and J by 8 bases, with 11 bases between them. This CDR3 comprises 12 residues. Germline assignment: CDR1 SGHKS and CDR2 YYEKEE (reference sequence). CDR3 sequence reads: CASSRQAHEQFF. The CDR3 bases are TGTGCCAGCAGTAGACAGGCCCATGAGCAGTTCTTC.

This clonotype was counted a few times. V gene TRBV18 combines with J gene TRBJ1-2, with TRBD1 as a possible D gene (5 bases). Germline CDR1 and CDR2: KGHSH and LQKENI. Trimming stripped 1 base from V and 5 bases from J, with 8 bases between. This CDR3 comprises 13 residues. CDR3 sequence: CASSPQQEYGYTF. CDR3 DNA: TGTGCCAGCTCACCACAACAGGAATATGGCTACACCTTC.

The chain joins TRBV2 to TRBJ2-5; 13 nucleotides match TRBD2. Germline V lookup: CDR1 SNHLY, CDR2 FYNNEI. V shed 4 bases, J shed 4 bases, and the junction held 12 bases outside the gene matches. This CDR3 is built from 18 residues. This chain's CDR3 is CASSAWRTSGSNRETQYF. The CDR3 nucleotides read TGTGCCAGCAGTGCCTGGAGGACTAGCGGGAGTAATCGAGAGACCCAGTACTTC. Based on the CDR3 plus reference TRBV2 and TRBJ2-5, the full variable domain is EPEVTQTPSHQVTQMGQEVILRCVPISNHLYFYWYRQILGQKVEFLVSFYNNEISEKSEIFDDQFSVERPDGSNFTLKIRSTKLEDSAMYFCASSAWRTSGSNRETQYFGPGTRLLVL.

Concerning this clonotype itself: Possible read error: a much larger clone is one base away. The CDR3 nucleotides read TGTGCCAGTAGTATAGTCGGCGGAGATTACGATGAGCAGTTCTTC. Encoded protein: CASSIVGGDYDEQFF. This sequence joins TRBV19 and TRBJ2-1, with D hard to call. Germline CDR1 LNHDA, CDR2 SQIVND (reference sequence). Trimming took 1 base from V and 8 from J, leaving 15 bases between them. This CDR3 is built from 15 residues. Drawing the rest from reference TRBV19 and TRBJ2-1, the complete variable domain is DGGITQSPKYLFRKEGQNVTLSCEQNLNHDAMYWYRQDPGQGLRLIYYSQIVNDFQKGDIAEGYSVSREKKESFPLTVTSAQKNPTAFYLCASSIVGGDYDEQFFGPGTRLTVL.

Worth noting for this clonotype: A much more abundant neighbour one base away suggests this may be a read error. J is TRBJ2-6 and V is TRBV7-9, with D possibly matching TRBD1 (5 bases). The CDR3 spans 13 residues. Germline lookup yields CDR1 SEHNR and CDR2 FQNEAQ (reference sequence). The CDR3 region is CASSFLGASVLTF. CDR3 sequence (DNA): TGTGCCAGCAGCTTCCTTGGGGCCAGCGTCCTGACTTTC.

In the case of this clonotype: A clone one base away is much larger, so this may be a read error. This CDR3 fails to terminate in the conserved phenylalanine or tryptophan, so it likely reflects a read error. In DNA form, the CDR3 reads TGTGCCAGTCGACAGATACCCCGCAATGAGCAGTTCATC. Amino acids: CASRQIPRNEQFI. The rearrangement links TRBV19 to TRBJ2-1, with D perhaps matching TRBD1 (5 bases). V was pared by 8 bases and J by 6 bases, with 14 bases between. This CDR3 spans 13 amino acids. The germline V gene has CDR1 LNHDA and CDR2 SQIVND (reference sequence).

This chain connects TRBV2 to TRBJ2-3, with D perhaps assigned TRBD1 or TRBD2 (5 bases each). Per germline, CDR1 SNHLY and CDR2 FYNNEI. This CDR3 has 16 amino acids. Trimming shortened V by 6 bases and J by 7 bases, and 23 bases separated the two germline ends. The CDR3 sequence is CASRGRSWGTMYTQYF. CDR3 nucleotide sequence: TGTGCCAGCAGAGGGCGCTCATGGGGGACCATGTATACGCAGTATTTT. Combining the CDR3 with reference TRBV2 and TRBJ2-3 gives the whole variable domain EPEVTQTPSHQVTQMGQEVILRCVPISNHLYFYWYRQILGQKVEFLVSFYNNEISEKSEIFDDQFSVERPDGSNFTLKIRSTKLEDSAMYFCASRGRSWGTMYTQYFGPGTRLTVL.

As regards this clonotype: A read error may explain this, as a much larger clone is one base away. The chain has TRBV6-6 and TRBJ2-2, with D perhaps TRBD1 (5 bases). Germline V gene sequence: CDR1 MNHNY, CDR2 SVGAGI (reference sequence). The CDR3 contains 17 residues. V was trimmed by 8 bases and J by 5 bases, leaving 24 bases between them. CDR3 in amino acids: CASVESSGRKGTGELFF. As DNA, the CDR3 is TGTGCCAGCGTAGAGTCGAGTGGGCGGAAGGGGACCGGGGAGCTGTTTTTT.

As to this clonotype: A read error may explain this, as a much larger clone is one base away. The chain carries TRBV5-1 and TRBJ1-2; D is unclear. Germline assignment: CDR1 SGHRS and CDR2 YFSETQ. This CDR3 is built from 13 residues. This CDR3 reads CASSPEVHYSYTF. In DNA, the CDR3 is TGCGCCAGCAGCCCAGAGGTCCACTATAGCTACACCTTC.

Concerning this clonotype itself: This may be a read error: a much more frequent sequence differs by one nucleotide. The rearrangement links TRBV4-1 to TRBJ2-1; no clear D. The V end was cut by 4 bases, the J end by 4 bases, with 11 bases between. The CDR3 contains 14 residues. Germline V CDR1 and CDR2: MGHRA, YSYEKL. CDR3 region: CASSRDPQYNEQFF. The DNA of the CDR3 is TGCGCCAGCAGCCGAGACCCCCAATACAATGAGCAGTTCTTC.

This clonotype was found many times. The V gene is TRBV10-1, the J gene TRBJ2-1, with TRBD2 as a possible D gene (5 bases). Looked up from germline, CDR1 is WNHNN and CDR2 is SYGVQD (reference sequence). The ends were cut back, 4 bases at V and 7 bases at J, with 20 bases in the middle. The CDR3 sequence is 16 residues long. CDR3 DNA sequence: TGCGCCAGCAGTGGGAGAGGAAGAGGGCCACGGAATGAGCAGTTCTTC. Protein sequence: CASSGRGRGPRNEQFF.

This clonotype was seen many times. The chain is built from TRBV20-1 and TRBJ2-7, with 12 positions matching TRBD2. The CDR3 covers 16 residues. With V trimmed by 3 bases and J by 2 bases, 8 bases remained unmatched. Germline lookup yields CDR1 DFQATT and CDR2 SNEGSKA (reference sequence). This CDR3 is CSASLPSSGRAYEQYF. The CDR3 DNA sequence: TGCAGTGCTAGTCTCCCCTCTAGCGGGAGGGCCTACGAGCAGTACTTC.

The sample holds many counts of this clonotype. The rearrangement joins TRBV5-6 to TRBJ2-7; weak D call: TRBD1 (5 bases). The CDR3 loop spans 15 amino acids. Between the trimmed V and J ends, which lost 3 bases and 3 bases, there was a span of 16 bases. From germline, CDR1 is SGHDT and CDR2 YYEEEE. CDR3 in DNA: TGTGCCAGCAGCTCGCTACGGACATCAAACTACGAGCAGTACTTC. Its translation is CASSSLRTSNYEQYF.

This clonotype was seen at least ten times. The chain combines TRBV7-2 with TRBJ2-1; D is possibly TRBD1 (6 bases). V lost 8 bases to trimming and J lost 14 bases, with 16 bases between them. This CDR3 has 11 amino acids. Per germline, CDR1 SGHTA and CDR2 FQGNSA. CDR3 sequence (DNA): TGTGCCAGCGGATACGGGACAAAGGAGTTCTTC. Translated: CASGYGTKEFF.

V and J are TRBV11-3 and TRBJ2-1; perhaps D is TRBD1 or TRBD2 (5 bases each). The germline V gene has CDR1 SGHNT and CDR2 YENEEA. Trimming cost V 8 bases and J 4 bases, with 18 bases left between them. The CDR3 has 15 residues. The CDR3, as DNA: TGTGCCAGCGGCGAGGGGCCTAGTTCTTACAATGAGCAGTTCTTC. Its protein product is CASGEGPSSYNEQFF.

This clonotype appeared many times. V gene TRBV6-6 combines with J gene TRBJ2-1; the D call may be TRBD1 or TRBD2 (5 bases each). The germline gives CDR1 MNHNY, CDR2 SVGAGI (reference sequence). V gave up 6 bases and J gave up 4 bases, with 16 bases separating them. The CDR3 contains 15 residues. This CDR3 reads CASSMGTHGYNEQFF. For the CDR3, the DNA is TGTGCCAGCAGCATGGGGACCCACGGTTACAATGAGCAGTTCTTC.